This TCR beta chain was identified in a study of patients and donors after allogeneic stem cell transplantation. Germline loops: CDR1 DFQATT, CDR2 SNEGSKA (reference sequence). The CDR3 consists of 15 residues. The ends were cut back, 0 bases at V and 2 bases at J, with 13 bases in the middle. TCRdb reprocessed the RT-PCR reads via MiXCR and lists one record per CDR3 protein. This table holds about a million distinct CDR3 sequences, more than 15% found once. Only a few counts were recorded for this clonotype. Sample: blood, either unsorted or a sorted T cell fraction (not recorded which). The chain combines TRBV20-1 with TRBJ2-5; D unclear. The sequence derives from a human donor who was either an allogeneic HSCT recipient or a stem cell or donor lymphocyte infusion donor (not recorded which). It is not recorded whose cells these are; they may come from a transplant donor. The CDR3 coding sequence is TGCAGTGCTAGAGATCAGACACCTAGACAAGAGACCCAGTACTTC. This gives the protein CSARDQTPRQETQYF.